These T cell receptor beta chains were read from a single sample in a study of T-cell memory formation after mild COVID-19. TCRdb recomputed calls from the 5' RACE reads with MiXCR, one row per CDR3 protein. There are 500,000 to 550,000 distinct CDR3 sequences in the sample; roughly 20% occur only once, and roughly an eighth lies in the top ten. Sequenced sample: PBMCs or a T cell subset sorted from them (not recorded which). Source of these receptors: an adult woman who had mild COVID-19 (a few samples of this study predate the infection). Cell type and time point are not known. Each CDR3 is given with its conserved first and last residue. The order of the fields is D gene, J gene, clone size, CDR3 length, V gene, CDR3 DNA, CDR3 protein. The D gene is left open where the match is weak. Expanded clones get a size class; other rows say once, few or many, or leave the size out.

d_gene: .; j_gene: TRBJ1-2; abundance: .; len: 13; v_gene: TRBV27; CDR3nt: TGTGCCAGCAGTTCCGGGGGAGTCTATGGCTACACCTTC; CDR3aa: CASSSGGVYGYTF
d_gene: .; j_gene: TRBJ2-5; abundance: .; len: 14; v_gene: TRBV7-9; CDR3nt: TGTGCCAGCAGCTTAGCGGGACACCAAGAGACCCAGTACTTC; CDR3aa: CASSLAGHQETQYF
d_gene: .; j_gene: TRBJ1-3; abundance: .; len: 16; v_gene: TRBV4-1; CDR3nt: TGCGCCAGCAGCCTAGGGACGCTAGTCTCTGGAAACACCATATATTTT; CDR3aa: CASSLGTLVSGNTIYF
d_gene: .; j_gene: TRBJ2-1; abundance: .; len: 13; v_gene: TRBV3-1; CDR3nt: TGTGCCAGCAGTCAAAGCCAAGGGGTCGAGCAGTTCTTC; CDR3aa: CASSQSQGVEQFF
d_gene: .; j_gene: TRBJ1-3; abundance: few; len: 17; v_gene: TRBV20-1; CDR3nt: TGCAGTGCTAGAGCCCCCCGCCGATTGGGCGCGTCGAACACCATATATTTT; CDR3aa: CSARAPRRLGASNTIYF
d_gene: TRBD2; j_gene: TRBJ2-7; abundance: .; len: 16; v_gene: TRBV12-3/TRBV12-4; CDR3nt: TGTGCCAGCAGTGGACTAGCGGGGGAGACCCTACGAGAGCAGTACTTC; CDR3aa: CASSGLAGETLREQYF
d_gene: .; j_gene: TRBJ1-5; abundance: .; len: 13; v_gene: TRBV6-1; CDR3nt: TGTGCCAGTGGGGGGACGGCTAATCAGCCCCAGCATTTT; CDR3aa: CASGGTANQPQHF
d_gene: TRBD2; j_gene: TRBJ2-1; abundance: few; len: 17; v_gene: TRBV24-1; CDR3nt: TGTGCCACCAGTGATTTCCCCGGGAGGAGCTCCTACAATGAGCAGTTCTTC; CDR3aa: CATSDFPGRSSYNEQFF
d_gene: TRBD2; j_gene: TRBJ2-7; abundance: .; len: 14; v_gene: TRBV12-3/TRBV12-4; CDR3nt: TGTGCCAGCAGTCAGCGGGAGGGCCTAGAAGAGCAGTACTTC; CDR3aa: CASSQREGLEEQYF
d_gene: TRBD2; j_gene: TRBJ2-5; abundance: few; len: 17; v_gene: TRBV7-9; CDR3nt: TGTGCCAGCAGCCAGGGACTAGCGGGGGAATATCAAGAGACCCAGTACTTC; CDR3aa: CASSQGLAGEYQETQYF
d_gene: .; j_gene: TRBJ1-4; abundance: few; len: 15; v_gene: TRBV4-1; CDR3nt: TGCGCCAGCAGCCAAGGTTTACAGGAACGGGAAAAACTGTTTTTT; CDR3aa: CASSQGLQEREKLFF
d_gene: .; j_gene: TRBJ1-1; abundance: .; len: 17; v_gene: TRBV7-8; CDR3nt: TGTGCCAGCAGCTTTAAAACCCTCTCGGGGGTTCTCACTGAAGCTTTCTTT; CDR3aa: CASSFKTLSGVLTEAFF
d_gene: TRBD2; j_gene: TRBJ2-3; abundance: few; len: 16; v_gene: TRBV6-5; CDR3nt: TGTGCCAGCAGTTACCCCGGGACTAGCGGGAGCGGTACGCAGTATTTT; CDR3aa: CASSYPGTSGSGTQYF
d_gene: .; j_gene: TRBJ1-5; abundance: few; len: 16; v_gene: TRBV24-1; CDR3nt: TGTGCCACCAGTGATCCCTCAGGGGTTGGGAATCAGCCCCAGCATTTT; CDR3aa: CATSDPSGVGNQPQHF
d_gene: TRBD1; j_gene: TRBJ1-1; abundance: few; len: 17; v_gene: TRBV5-1; CDR3nt: TGCGCCAGCAGCTTGTACGGGACAGCCTCGATGAACACTGAAGCTTTCTTT; CDR3aa: CASSLYGTASMNTEAFF
d_gene: TRBD1; j_gene: TRBJ1-2; abundance: .; len: 13; v_gene: TRBV3-1; CDR3nt: TGTGCCAGCAGACCCGACAGGGGAGGAGGCTACACCTTC; CDR3aa: CASRPDRGGGYTF
d_gene: .; j_gene: TRBJ2-1; abundance: few; len: 12; v_gene: TRBV30; CDR3nt: TGTGCCTGGAGTGTGCTGGGTAATGAGCAGTTCTTC; CDR3aa: CAWSVLGNEQFF
d_gene: TRBD1; j_gene: TRBJ2-5; abundance: few; len: 16; v_gene: TRBV5-1; CDR3nt: TGCGCCAGCAGCGGCCGGGACAGGGGTAACCAAGAGACCCAGTACTTC; CDR3aa: CASSGRDRGNQETQYF